The 13 T cell receptor beta chains below come from one sample, sequenced in a study of control samples from healthy donors and cancer patients. Using immunoSEQ multiplex PCR, the repertoire was profiled, and TCRdb retains in-frame clones only, with some absent. This sample has around 81,000 clones, with approximately 93% found just once. Sample: blood. The receptor set was obtained from a woman under 40 in good health.

Concerning this clone itself: Other DNA sequences in this specimen translate into the identical CDR3. The chain uses TRBV18 and TRBJ2-5; no clear D gene. Germline V lookup: CDR1 KGHSH, CDR2 LQKENI. V gave up 3 bases and J gave up 2 bases, with 4 bases separating them. The CDR3 covers 12 residues. The CDR3 bases are TGTGCCAGCTCACCTCTACAAGAGACCCAGTACTTC. It codes for CASSPLQETQYF.

Comments on this clone: The sample holds other DNA sequences that translate to the same CDR3. The rearrangement uses TRBV1 and TRBJ2-5. TRBV1 is shown as a pseudogene. The CDR3 is 16 amino acids. CDR3 in amino acids: CTSSRVKQGRRKTQYF. The CDR3 DNA follows: TGCACCAGCAGCCGGGTGAAGCAGGGGAGGCGAAAGACCCAGTACTTC.

The rearrangement joins TRBV9 to TRBJ2-5; either TRBD1 or TRBD2 may fit D (5 bases each). Germline V gene lookup returns CDR1 SGDLS and CDR2 YYNGEE. The CDR3 has 14 amino acids. Between the trimmed V and J ends, which lost 0 bases and 4 bases, there was a span of 10 bases. CDR3 coding DNA: TGTGCCAGCAGCGTAGGGGGGTACCTAGAGACCCAGTACTTC. Translating it yields CASSVGGYLETQYF.

This chain joins TRBV4-1 and TRBJ2-3; D is ambiguous. CDR1 and CDR2 (germline): MGHRA, YSYEKL. The CDR3 runs 16 residues. The V gene lost 1 base and the J gene lost 4 bases, with 15 bases spanning the gap. The CDR3 protein is CASSQGVIVDSDTQYF. DNA of the CDR3: TGCGCCAGCAGCCAAGGTGTGATAGTAGATTCAGATACGCAGTATTTT.

This clone was counted once. This sequence joins TRBV5-6 and TRBJ1-2; D not resolved. There are 12 residues in the CDR3. Germline assignment: CDR1 SGHDT and CDR2 YYEEEE. Trimming stripped 1 base from V and 2 bases from J, with 3 bases between. CDR3: CASSLPNYGYTF. As DNA, the CDR3 is TGTGCCAGCAGCTTGCCCAACTATGGCTACACCTTC.

The genes are TRBV4-2 and TRBJ2-2; maybe TRBD2 (6 bases). The V and J ends lost 6 bases and 3 bases respectively, with 11 bases between them. The CDR3 has 14 amino acids. CDR1 is LGHNA, CDR2 YNFKEQ, per germline. The CDR3 bases are TGTGCCAGCAGTTCGGGACTTGACACCGGGGAGCTGTTTTTT. Its protein product is CASSSGLDTGELFF.

V is TRBV14 and J is TRBJ1-6; 8 positions match TRBD1. Germline-derived CDR1 and CDR2 are SGHDN and FVKESK. The CDR3 is made up of 17 amino acids. Trimming at V came to 5 bases and at J to 9 bases, leaving 15 bases not matched to a gene. The CDR3 loop reads CASSKVTGGISPSPLHF. The CDR3 DNA sequence: TGTGCCAGCAGCAAAGTTACAGGGGGAATTTCTCCTTCACCCCTCCACTTT.

The chain combines TRBV11-2 with TRBJ2-1, with D possibly matching TRBD2 (6 bases). Germline assignment: CDR1 SGHAT and CDR2 FQNNGV. The CDR3 has 16 residues. The V gene lost 0 bases and the J gene lost 0 bases, with 9 bases spanning the gap. In nucleotides, the CDR3 is TGTGCCAGCAGCTTAGATGGGGGGAACTCCTACAATGAGCAGTTCTTC. Translation gives CASSLDGGNSYNEQFF.

V is TRBV19 and J is TRBJ1-2, with 7 bases matching TRBD1. The CDR3 consists of 13 residues. V was pared by 6 bases and J by 2 bases, with 3 bases of the junction left unmatched. In germline, CDR1 is LNHDA, CDR2 SQIVND (reference sequence). The CDR3 DNA reads TGTGCCAGTAGGCAGGACAGGAACTATGGCTACACCTTC. Translated, it gives CASRQDRNYGYTF.

This chain links TRBV9 with TRBJ2-7; D gene uncertain. Deletions cut 0 bases from V and 5 bases from J, with 9 bases between. CDR1 SGDLS and CDR2 YYNGEE come from the germline V gene. CDR3 size: 13 residues. The chain's CDR3 is CASSVGRQNEQYF. The CDR3 coding sequence is TGTGCCAGCAGCGTAGGGCGGCAGAACGAGCAGTACTTC. Filled out from reference TRBV9 and TRBJ2-7, the complete variable domain reads DSGVTQTPKHLITATGQRVTLRCSPRSGDLSVYWYQQSLDQGLQFLIQYYNGEERAKGNILERFSAQQFPDLHSELNLSSLELGDSALYFCASSVGRQNEQYFGPGTRLTVT.

This chain links TRBV24-1 with TRBJ2-7; 10 bases are shared with TRBD2. J lost 5 bases, V lost 5 bases, and 11 bases had no gene match. The CDR3 extends over 16 amino acids. In germline, CDR1 is KGHDR, CDR2 SFDVKD. The CDR3 DNA sequence: TGTGCCACCAGTGTCCAAAGCGGGAGGGCCTGGGACGAGCAGTACTTC. Translating it yields CATSVQSGRAWDEQYF.

The chain employs TRBV29-1 and TRBJ1-1; D remains ambiguous. Germline-derived CDR1 and CDR2 are SQVTM and ANQGSEA. The CDR3 has 11 residues. V was clipped by 7 bases and J by 0 bases, with 6 bases between them. The CDR3 DNA follows: TGCAGCGCCCCGATGAACACTGAAGCTTTCTTT. Protein sequence: CSAPMNTEAFF.

This clone was observed a few times. The V and J genes are TRBV6-5 and TRBJ1-5, with D unresolved. Per the germline V gene, CDR1 is MNHEY and CDR2 is SVGAGI. Between the trimmed V and J ends, which lost 7 bases and 6 bases, there was a span of 13 bases. CDR3 length equals 13 residues. The CDR3 reads CASITPKVQPQHF. In nucleotides, the CDR3 is TGTGCCAGCATCACCCCAAAGGTTCAGCCCCAGCATTTT.